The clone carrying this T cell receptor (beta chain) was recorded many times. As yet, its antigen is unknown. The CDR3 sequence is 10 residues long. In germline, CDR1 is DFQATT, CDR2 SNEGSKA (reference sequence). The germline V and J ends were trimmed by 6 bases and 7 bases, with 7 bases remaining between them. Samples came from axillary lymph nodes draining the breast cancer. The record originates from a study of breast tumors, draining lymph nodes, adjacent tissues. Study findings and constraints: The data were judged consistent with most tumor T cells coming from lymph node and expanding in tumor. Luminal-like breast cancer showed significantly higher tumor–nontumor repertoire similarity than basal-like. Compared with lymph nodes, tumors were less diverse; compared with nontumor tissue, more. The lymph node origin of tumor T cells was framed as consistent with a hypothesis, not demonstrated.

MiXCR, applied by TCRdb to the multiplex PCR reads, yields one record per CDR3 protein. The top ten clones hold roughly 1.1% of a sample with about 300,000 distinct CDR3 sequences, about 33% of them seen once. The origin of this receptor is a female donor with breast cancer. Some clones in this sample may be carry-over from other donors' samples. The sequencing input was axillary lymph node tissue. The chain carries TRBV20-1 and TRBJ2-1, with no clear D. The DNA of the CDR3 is TGCAGTGCGCTAGGGAATGAGCAGTTCTTC. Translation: CSALGNEQFF.